This is a list of T cell receptor beta chains from one sample in a study of tumor-infiltrating lymphocytes in primary liver carcinoma. TCRdb re-analysed the multiplex PCR reads in MiXCR, keeping a single row per CDR3 protein. The table records tens of thousands of distinct CDR3 sequences, roughly 74% of them present only once. The sequenced sample consisted of tumor-adjacent normal liver tissue. The source is a man in his forties or fifties with primary liver carcinoma and hepatitis B virus infection. Each CDR3 is given with its conserved first and last residue. A D gene is named only where the DNA matches it firmly. Size is omitted from some rows. Given values are once, few, many or a class for expanded clones.

>TRBD1|TRBV6-2/TRBV6-3|TRBJ1-2|NA
CASNAGTAYGYTF
TGTGCCAGCAACGCCGGGACAGCCTATGGCTACACCTTC
>TRBD1|TRBV4-3|TRBJ2-7|NA
CAGRQGEGEQYF
TGCGCCGGCAGACAGGGAGAGGGAGAGCAATACTTC
>NA|TRBV11-2|TRBJ2-2|NA
CARSSINREFGELFF
TGTGCCAGGAGCTCAATCAACAGGGAATTCGGGGAGCTGTTTTTT
>NA|TRBV28|TRBJ2-7|many
CASSLIYEQYF
TGTGCCAGCAGTTTAATATACGAGCAGTACTTC
>NA|TRBV6-2/TRBV6-3|TRBJ1-4|once
CASSYPGGGNEKPFF
TGTGCCAGCAGTTACCCGGGAGGGGGTAATGAAAAACCGTTTTTC
>TRBD1|TRBV5-6|TRBJ2-7|once
CASSATGAREGQKSYERYF
TGTGCCAGCAGCGCCACAGGGGCCCGCGAGGGGCAGAAATCCTACGAGCGGTACTTC
>TRBD2|TRBV5-1|TRBJ2-3|NA
CPSSLRTSGGNTQYF
TGCCCCAGCAGCCTACGGACTAGCGGGGGGAATACACAGTATTTT
>TRBD1|TRBV29-1|TRBJ2-7|medium-sized
CSVRQGYSYEQYF
TGCAGCGTCAGACAGGGATACTCCTACGAGCAGTACTTC
>NA|TRBV7-9|TRBJ1-1|many
CASSLDRLNTEAFF
TGTGCCAGCAGCTTGGACAGACTGAACACTGAAGCTTTCTTT
>NA|TRBV14|TRBJ2-1|once
CATEQKSSYNEQFF
TGTGCTACTGAGCAGAAGAGCTCCTACAATGAGCAGTTCTTC
>NA|TRBV28|TRBJ1-6|NA
CASSSRVDSPLHF
TGTGCCAGCAGTAGCAGGGTGGACTCACCCCTCCACTTT
>NA|TRBV5-8|TRBJ2-6|NA
CASGFKGFWDVLTF
TGTGCCAGCGGCTTTAAGGGTTTTTGGGACGTCCTGACTTTC
>TRBD2|TRBV14|TRBJ2-1|NA
CASRSDKAGVKNEQFF
TGTGCCAGCAGGAGTGATAAAGCGGGAGTAAAAAATGAGCAGTTCTTC
>NA|TRBV7-9|TRBJ2-1|NA
CASSDSLYENNDQFF
TGTGCTAGCAGTGACAGTTTATACGAAAACAATGATCAGTTCTTC
>TRBD1|TRBV28|TRBJ2-6|NA
CAIAPGGVSGANVLTF
TGTGCCATCGCCCCAGGGGGCGTCTCTGGGGCCAACGTCCTTACTTTC
>TRBD1|TRBV11-2|TRBJ2-1|NA
CANSFDRDQFF
TGTGCCAACAGCTTTGACAGGGATCAATTCTTC
>NA|TRBV11-1|TRBJ2-7|NA
CDSRRKRSYVQYF
TGTGACAGCAGGAGGAAGCGATCCTACGTGCAGTACTTC
>NA|TRBV4-2|TRBJ2-3|NA
CASSQGNSSDTQYF
TGTGCCAGCAGCCAAGGGAATTCGTCAGATACGCAGTATTTT
>TRBD2|TRBV29-1|TRBJ2-1|NA
CSAQGLGGYEWFF
TGCAGCGCCCAAGGACTAGGAGGGTATGAGTGGTTCTTC
>TRBD1|TRBV11-3|TRBJ2-2|NA
CISNLATGGTGELFF
TGTATCAGCAACTTAGCGACAGGGGGCACCGGGGAGCTGTTTTTT
>NA|TRBV11-2|TRBJ2-3|large
CASSRRSTGNTDTQYF
TGTGCCAGCAGCAGAAGAAGTACAGGGAACACAGATACGCAGTATTTT
>NA|TRBV7-9|TRBJ1-2|once
CVSSLLFEFYGYTF
TGTGTCAGCAGCCTTTTATTTGAATTCTATGGCTACACCTTC
>NA|TRBV6-2/TRBV6-3|TRBJ2-7|once
CASSYSDWGAPYKQYF
TGTGCCAGCAGTTACTCGGATTGGGGGGCCCCCTACAAGCAGTACTTC
>NA|TRBV6-5|TRBJ1-1|NA
CTSSWIEGGNTEAFF
TGTACCAGCAGTTGGATCGAGGGCGGGAACACTGAAGCTTTCTTT
>NA|TRBV29-1|TRBJ2-1|NA
CSAPDGGCVGEQFF
TGCAGCGCCCCGGATGGCGGCTGCGTAGGAGAGCAGTTCTTC
>NA|TRBV25-1|TRBJ1-6|NA
CAISEFFSSLLHF
TGTGCCATCAGTGAATTCTTTAGTTCACTCCTCCACTTT
>NA|TRBV5-4|TRBJ2-3|NA
CASSLAERGIDTQYF
TGTGCCAGCAGCTTGGCAGAAAGGGGTATAGATACACAGTATTTT
>NA|TRBV6-1|TRBJ2-3|few
CASSEAGGGSIDTQYF
TGTGCCAGCAGTGAAGCGGGAGGTGGTAGCATAGATACGCAGTATTTT
>NA|TRBV29-1|TRBJ1-1|NA
CGVLRTDSNTEAFF
TGTGGCGTTCTTCGGACAGACAGCAACACTGAAGCTTTCTTT
>NA|TRBV11-2|TRBJ2-1|NA
CASNKPRRERNEQFF
TGTGCCAGCAATAAGCCTAGGAGAGAGAGGAATGAGCAGTTCTTC
>NA|TRBV6-1|TRBJ2-5|NA
CASRMGLDTQYF
TGTGCCAGCAGGATGGGGCTGGATACCCAGTACTTC
>TRBD2|TRBV6-2/TRBV6-3|TRBJ2-1|many
CASSYTAGDLNEQFF
TGTGCCAGCAGTTACACGGCGGGAGACCTCAATGAGCAGTTCTTC
>NA|TRBV6-2/TRBV6-3|TRBJ2-2|few
CVSSLGTGELFF
TGCGTCAGCAGTTTAGGGACCGGGGAGCTGTTTTTT
>NA|TRBV9|TRBJ2-3|few
CASSGNSFADTQYF
TGTGCCAGCAGCGGAAATAGCTTTGCAGATACGCAGTATTTT
>NA|TRBV5-1|TRBJ2-7|NA
CASGTGIPRGEHYF
TGCGCCAGCGGCACAGGAATTCCCCGGGGCGAGCATTACTTC
>TRBD2|TRBV19|TRBJ2-1|NA
CASSPSGLDYSEQFF
TGTGCCAGTAGTCCCTCGGGACTAGATTACAGTGAGCAGTTCTTC
>NA|TRBV29-1|TRBJ2-7|NA
CSVDAGRGEPYF
TGCAGCGTTGATGCTGGCCGGGGAGAGCCATACTTC
>NA|TRBV29-1|TRBJ2-5|NA
CNVAVGGETQYF
TGCAACGTTGCTGTGGGGGGAGAGACCCAGTACTTC
>NA|TRBV5-4|TRBJ2-7|NA
CATGSREGSYEEYF
TGTGCCACCGGAAGCCGGGAAGGCTCCTACGAGGAGTACTTC
>TRBD1|TRBV6-1|TRBJ1-1|NA
CASSDGDGQGANTDAFF
TGTGCCAGCAGTGATGGTGATGGGCAGGGGGCTAACACTGATGCTTTCTTT
>NA|TRBV29-1|TRBJ2-3|NA
CNVDQIRADTQYF
TGCAACGTTGACCAGATTCGGGCAGATACGCAGTATTTT
>NA|TRBV6-2/TRBV6-3|TRBJ2-1|NA
CASSTGFEQFF
TGTGCCAGCAGCACTGGATTTGAGCAGTTCTTC
>NA|TRBV6-6|TRBJ1-4|NA
CASHRQGLYEKLFF
TGTGCCAGCCATCGCCAGGGGCTGTATGAAAAACTGTTTTTT
>TRBD1|TRBV11-2|TRBJ2-4|NA
CASSSGTGDNIQQF
TGCGCCAGCAGCTCCGGGACAGGGGATAACATTCAGCAGTTC
>TRBD2|TRBV7-3|TRBJ2-1|many
CASSLNLAGNNEQFF
TGTGCCAGCAGCTTAAATCTAGCGGGAAACAATGAGCAGTTCTTC
>NA|TRBV5-1|TRBJ2-3|NA
CSSSLKGRGSTDTQYF
TGCTCCAGCAGCTTGAAAGGCAGGGGAAGCACAGATACGCAGTATTTT